The rows below give T cell receptor beta chains drawn from one sample of a study of T cells after yellow fever vaccination. MiXCR was run by TCRdb on the 5' RACE reads, yielding one entry per CDR3 protein. The sample shows about 340,000 distinct CDR3 sequences, 9.5% to 15% of them seen only once. The sequences come from CD4+ T cells sorted from PBMCs, collected 15 days after the yellow fever booster vaccination. The receptor source for this set is a man aged 18 to 30 who received the YFV17D yellow fever vaccine. Each CDR3 is given with its conserved first and last residue. A D gene is named only where the DNA matches it firmly. Size values are once, few and many counts, or a class for expanded clones, and some rows have none.

TRBV15,TRBJ1-4,-,few,CATSRPPGQRNEKLFF,TGTGCCACCAGCAGACCTCCCGGGCAACGTAATGAAAAACTGTTTTTT
TRBV24-1,TRBJ2-1,-,-,CATSAPQDRGCNNEQFF,TGTGCCACCAGTGCCCCACAGGACCGCGGGTGTAACAATGAGCAGTTCTTC
TRBV5-6,TRBJ1-6,TRBD1,many,CASNLRGTGGSPLHF,TGTGCCAGCAACTTGAGAGGGACAGGGGGTTCACCCCTCCACTTT
TRBV28,TRBJ2-3,TRBD1,few,CASNPDRGSTDTQYF,TGTGCCAGCAACCCGGACAGGGGCAGCACAGATACGCAGTATTTT
TRBV5-1,TRBJ1-1,-,few,CASSLGPAAEAFF,TGCGCCAGCAGCTTGGGGCCAGCCGCTGAAGCTTTCTTT
TRBV21-1,TRBJ2-5,-,few,CASSKWDSGGTQETQYF,TGTGCCAGCAGCAAATGGGATAGCGGGGGGACTCAAGAGACCCAGTACTTC
TRBV20-1,TRBJ1-5,-,few,CSARRRGFSNQPQHF,TGCAGTGCTAGACGAAGGGGCTTTAGCAATCAGCCCCAGCATTTT
TRBV9,TRBJ2-1,TRBD1,-,CASSGPPPGRGWDEQFF,TGTGCCAGCAGCGGACCCCCCCCCGGCAGGGGGTGGGATGAGCAGTTCTTC
TRBV10-3,TRBJ1-2,TRBD1,many,CAITPGTGSDGYTF,TGTGCCATCACCCCCGGGACAGGGAGCGATGGCTACACCTTC
TRBV3-1,TRBJ2-5,TRBD1,-,CASSQDLRRTGFIGPKETQYF,TGTGCCAGCAGCCAAGATCTTAGGAGGACAGGGTTCATCGGGCCCAAAGAGACCCAGTACTTC
TRBV12-3/TRBV12-4,TRBJ2-1,-,-,CASSFGYEQFF,TGTGCCAGCAGTTTTGGGTATGAGCAGTTCTTC
TRBV7-9,TRBJ2-7,-,-,CASSSLHGEQYF,TGTGCCAGCAGCTCCCTTCATGGCGAGCAGTACTTC
TRBV5-1,TRBJ2-5,TRBD1,-,CASSIGTGRETQYF,TGCGCCAGCAGCATAGGGACAGGGAGGGAGACCCAGTACTTC
TRBV7-3,TRBJ2-2,-,-,CASSPWRSANTGELFF,TGTGCCAGCAGCCCCTGGCGTAGCGCGAACACCGGGGAGCTGTTTTTT
TRBV6-5,TRBJ1-3,-,few,CASSYSIIQGISGNTIYF,TGTGCCAGCAGTTACTCGATTATCCAGGGGATCTCCGGAAACACCATATATTTT
TRBV2,TRBJ1-2,TRBD1,-,CASSDGQGYGYTF,TGTGCCAGCAGTGATGGACAGGGCTATGGCTACACCTTC
TRBV6-2/TRBV6-3,TRBJ2-4,TRBD2,few,CASNDGEGNIQYF,TGTGCCAGCAACGACGGGGAGGGTAACATTCAGTACTTC
TRBV7-2,TRBJ2-3,-,few,CASSFLGADSTDTQYF,TGTGCCAGCAGCTTCCTCGGGGCCGATAGCACAGATACGCAGTATTTT
TRBV7-2,TRBJ1-1,-,few,CASSAPGLMVAEAFF,TGTGCCAGCAGCGCCCCCGGGTTGATGGTCGCTGAAGCTTTCTTT
TRBV18,TRBJ1-2,TRBD1,few,CASSPRDSRIYGYTF,TGTGCCAGCTCACCACGGGACAGCCGAATCTATGGCTACACCTTC
TRBV7-8,TRBJ1-1,-,many,CASSLGETEAFF,TGTGCCAGCAGCTTGGGAGAGACTGAAGCTTTCTTT
TRBV6-2/TRBV6-3,TRBJ1-5,-,few,CASSYTVSNQPQHF,TGTGCCAGCAGTTACACAGTATCCAATCAGCCCCAGCATTTT
TRBV6-2/TRBV6-3,TRBJ1-2,TRBD1,few,CASVDRENGYGYTF,TGTGCCAGCGTGGACAGGGAGAATGGTTATGGCTACACCTTC
TRBV10-1,TRBJ1-1,-,-,CASSELARGTEAFF,TGCGCCAGCAGTGAACTGGCCAGGGGCACTGAAGCTTTCTTT
TRBV18,TRBJ2-5,-,-,CASSRVSETQYF,TGTGCCAGCTCACGAGTGTCTGAGACCCAGTACTTC
TRBV10-3,TRBJ1-5,-,few,CAISEQTRNQPQHF,TGTGCCATCAGTGAACAAACAAGGAATCAGCCCCAGCATTTT
TRBV10-3,TRBJ1-1,-,once,CAISLREGATEAFF,TGTGCCATCAGCCTGCGGGAGGGTGCGACTGAAGCTTTCTTT
TRBV12-3/TRBV12-4,TRBJ1-1,-,-,CASVSGRPEAFF,TGTGCCAGCGTAAGCGGGAGGCCTGAAGCTTTCTTT
TRBV2,TRBJ1-1,-,few,CASSVRAGGTEAFF,TGTGCCAGCAGTGTTAGGGCGGGGGGCACTGAAGCTTTCTTT
TRBV7-2,TRBJ1-2,TRBD1,-,CASSPTGGVYYGYTF,TGTGCCAGCAGCCCGACAGGGGGCGTTTACTATGGCTACACCTTC
TRBV7-9,TRBJ2-5,TRBD2,few,CASDRGGASETQYF,TGTGCCAGCGATCGCGGGGGGGCCTCGGAGACCCAGTACTTC
TRBV6-6,TRBJ1-2,-,few,CASSDYGYTF,TGTGCCAGCAGCGACTATGGCTACACCTTC
TRBV20-1,TRBJ2-1,-,-,CSARDLSSYNEQFF,TGCAGTGCTAGGGATCTGAGCTCCTACAATGAGCAGTTCTTC
TRBV5-5,TRBJ2-1,TRBD2,few,CASSLGLAGVYNEQFF,TGTGCCAGCAGCTTGGGACTAGCGGGGGTCTACAATGAGCAGTTCTTC
TRBV14,TRBJ2-7,TRBD1,-,CASSQDGPGQASSYEQYF,TGTGCCAGCAGCCAAGATGGGCCGGGACAGGCGAGCTCCTACGAGCAGTACTTC
TRBV5-1,TRBJ2-7,TRBD2,many,CASRRTSGAQEQYF,TGCGCCAGCAGGAGGACTAGCGGGGCTCAGGAGCAGTACTTC
TRBV3-1,TRBJ1-2,-,-,CASSQGPGVSGYTF,TGTGCCAGCAGCCAAGGTCCGGGGGTGAGTGGCTACACCTTC
TRBV3-1,TRBJ2-1,-,few,CASSHRTAGRNEQFF,TGTGCCAGCAGCCACCGGACGGCGGGTCGGAATGAGCAGTTCTTC
TRBV7-6,TRBJ2-3,TRBD2,-,CASSYGAGASTDTQYF,TGTGCCAGCAGCTACGGGGCGGGAGCTAGCACAGATACGCAGTATTTT
TRBV10-3,TRBJ2-5,TRBD2,few,CANAAGGRQETQYF,TGTGCCAACGCAGCGGGGGGGCGTCAAGAGACCCAGTACTTC
TRBV4-2,TRBJ2-7,-,few,CASSQSQVPQYF,TGTGCCAGCAGCCAATCGCAGGTCCCGCAGTACTTC
TRBV7-7,TRBJ2-5,TRBD2,-,CASSPGGGGAQETQYF,TGTGCCAGCAGCCCGGGAGGGGGAGGAGCGCAAGAGACCCAGTACTTC
TRBV12-3/TRBV12-4,TRBJ2-4,TRBD1,-,CASNTGQILNIQYF,TGTGCCAGCAACACGGGACAGATACTAAACATTCAGTACTTC
TRBV2,TRBJ1-1,-,-,CASSEGRANTEAFF,TGTGCCAGCAGTGAAGGGCGGGCGAACACTGAAGCTTTCTTT
TRBV5-1,TRBJ1-1,TRBD1,few,CASSVTGETEAFF,TGCGCCAGCAGCGTTACAGGGGAAACTGAAGCTTTCTTT
TRBV6-2/TRBV6-3,TRBJ2-3,TRBD2,few,CASSRSRSGGSDTQYF,TGTGCCAGCAGTCGCTCTAGGAGCGGGGGGTCGGATACGCAGTATTTT
TRBV20-1,TRBJ2-3,TRBD2,-,CSARVFSGGSDTQYF,TGCAGTGCTAGAGTATTCAGCGGGGGGTCAGATACGCAGTATTTT
TRBV5-4,TRBJ1-6,-,-,CASSHDGRHSYNSPLHF,TGTGCCAGCAGCCATGATGGGAGGCACTCCTATAATTCACCCCTCCACTTT
TRBV7-2,TRBJ2-7,-,few,CASTLRTPTDEQYF,TGTGCCAGCACCCTCCGGACTCCGACCGACGAGCAGTACTTC
TRBV3-1,TRBJ1-4,-,-,CASRIGQNMGELFF,TGTGCCAGCAGAATCGGACAGAACATGGGGGAACTGTTTTTT
TRBV2,TRBJ1-4,-,few,CASTSGPHNEKLFF,TGTGCCAGCACCTCGGGGCCTCATAATGAAAAACTGTTTTTT
TRBV2,TRBJ1-3,-,-,CASGVNSGNTIYF,TGTGCTAGCGGGGTGAACTCTGGAAACACCATATATTTT
TRBV6-1,TRBJ1-4,TRBD1,-,CASSEAGTAITFNEKLFF,TGTGCCAGCAGTGAAGCGGGGACAGCCATCACCTTTAATGAAAAACTGTTTTTT
TRBV5-6,TRBJ2-1,TRBD2,-,CASSWNEGLAGGLSYNEQFF,TGTGCCAGCAGCTGGAACGAGGGACTAGCGGGGGGGCTATCCTACAATGAGCAGTTCTTC